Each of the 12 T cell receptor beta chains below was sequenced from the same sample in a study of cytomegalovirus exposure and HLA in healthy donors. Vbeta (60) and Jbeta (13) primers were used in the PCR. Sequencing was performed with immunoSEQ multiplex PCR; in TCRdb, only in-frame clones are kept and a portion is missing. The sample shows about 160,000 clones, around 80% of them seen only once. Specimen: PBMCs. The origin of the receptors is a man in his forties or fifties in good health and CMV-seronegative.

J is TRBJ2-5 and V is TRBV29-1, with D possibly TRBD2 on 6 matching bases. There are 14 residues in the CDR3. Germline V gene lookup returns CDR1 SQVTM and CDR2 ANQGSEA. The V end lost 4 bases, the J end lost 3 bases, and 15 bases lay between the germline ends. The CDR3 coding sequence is TGCAGCGTTGCCCGAGACCCGGGAGAAGAGACCCAGTACTTC. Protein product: CSVARDPGEETQYF.

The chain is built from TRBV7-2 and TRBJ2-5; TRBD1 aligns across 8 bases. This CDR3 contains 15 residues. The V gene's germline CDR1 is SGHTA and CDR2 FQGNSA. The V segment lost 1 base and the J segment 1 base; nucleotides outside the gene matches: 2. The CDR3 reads CASSLVDRAQETQYF. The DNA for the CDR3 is TGTGCCAGCAGCTTAGTGGACAGGGCCCAAGAGACCCAGTACTTC.

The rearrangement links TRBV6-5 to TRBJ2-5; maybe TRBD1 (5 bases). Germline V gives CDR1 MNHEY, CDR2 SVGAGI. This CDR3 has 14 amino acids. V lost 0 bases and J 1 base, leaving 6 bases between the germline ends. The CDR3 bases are TGTGCCAGCAGTTACTCAGACAGCCAAGAGACCCAGTACTTC. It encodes CASSYSDSQETQYF.

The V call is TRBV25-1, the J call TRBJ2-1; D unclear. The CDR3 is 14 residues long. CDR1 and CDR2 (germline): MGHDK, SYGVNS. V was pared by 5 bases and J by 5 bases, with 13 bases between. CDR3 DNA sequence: TGTGCCAGCAGTCTCCGCTCTAGAGACAATGAGCAGTTCTTC. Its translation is CASSLRSRDNEQFF.

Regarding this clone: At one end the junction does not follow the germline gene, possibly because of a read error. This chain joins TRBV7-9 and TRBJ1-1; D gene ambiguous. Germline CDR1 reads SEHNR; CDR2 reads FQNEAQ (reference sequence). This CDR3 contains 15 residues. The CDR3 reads CSSSLAQVMNTEAFF. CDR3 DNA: TGTTCCAGCAGCTTAGCGCAGGTCATGAACACTGAAGCTTTCTTT.

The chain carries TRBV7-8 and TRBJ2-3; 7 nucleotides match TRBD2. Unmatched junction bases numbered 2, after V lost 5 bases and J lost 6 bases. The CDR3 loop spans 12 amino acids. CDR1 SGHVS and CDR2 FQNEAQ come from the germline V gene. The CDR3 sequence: CASSRGGDTQYF. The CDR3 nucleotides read TGTGCCAGCAGCCGGGGAGGGGATACGCAGTATTTT.

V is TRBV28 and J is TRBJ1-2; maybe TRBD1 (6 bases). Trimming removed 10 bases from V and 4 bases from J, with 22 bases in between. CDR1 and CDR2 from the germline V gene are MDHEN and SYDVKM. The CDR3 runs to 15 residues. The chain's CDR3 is CATLTFPRGSYGYTF. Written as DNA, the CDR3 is TGTGCCACACTAACCTTCCCCAGGGGAAGCTATGGCTACACCTTC.

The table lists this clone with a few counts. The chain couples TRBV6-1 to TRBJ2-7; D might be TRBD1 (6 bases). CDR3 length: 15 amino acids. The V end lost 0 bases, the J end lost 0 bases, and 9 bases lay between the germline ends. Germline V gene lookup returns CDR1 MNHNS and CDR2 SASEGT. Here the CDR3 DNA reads TGTGCCAGCAGTGAAGCGACAGGCGGCTCCTACGAGCAGTACTTC. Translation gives CASSEATGGSYEQYF.

The CDR3 loop reads CASSVLPGLAGGANNEQFF. DNA for the CDR3: TGTGCCAGCAGCGTTCTACCGGGACTAGCGGGAGGCGCAAACAATGAGCAGTTCTTC. The V call is TRBV9, the J call TRBJ2-1; 15 positions agree with TRBD2. The CDR3 has 19 residues. Germline V lookup: CDR1 SGDLS, CDR2 YYNGEE. V lost 2 bases and J lost 5; bases outside the gene matches: 11.

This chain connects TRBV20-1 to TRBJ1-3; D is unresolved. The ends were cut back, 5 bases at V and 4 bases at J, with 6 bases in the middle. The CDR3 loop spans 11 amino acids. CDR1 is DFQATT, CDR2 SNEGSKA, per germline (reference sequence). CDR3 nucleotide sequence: TGCAGTGCTCCGACAGGAAACACCATATATTTT. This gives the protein CSAPTGNTIYF.

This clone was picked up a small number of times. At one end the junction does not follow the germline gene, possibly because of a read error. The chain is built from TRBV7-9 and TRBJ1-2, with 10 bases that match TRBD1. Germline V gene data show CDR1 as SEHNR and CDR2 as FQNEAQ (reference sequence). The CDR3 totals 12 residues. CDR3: CSSSHGTGDYTF. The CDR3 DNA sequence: TGTTCCAGCAGCCACGGGACAGGGGACTACACCTTC.

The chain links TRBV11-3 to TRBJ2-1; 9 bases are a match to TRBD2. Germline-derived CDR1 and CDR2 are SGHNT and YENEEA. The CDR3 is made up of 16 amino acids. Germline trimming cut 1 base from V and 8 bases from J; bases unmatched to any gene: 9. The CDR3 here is CASSLGVAGVADEQFF. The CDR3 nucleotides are TGTGCCAGCAGCTTAGGGGTAGCGGGAGTTGCCGATGAGCAGTTCTTC.